The 18 T cell receptor beta chains reported below all come from one sample, sequenced in a study of tumor-infiltrating lymphocytes in primary liver carcinoma. Blood RNA originated from unsorted whole blood, with germline DNA additionally extracted. From approximately 500 ng total RNA, TCR beta cDNA was generated with a primer in the constant region. Researchers made the TCR beta libraries by running three nested multiplex PCR rounds with slightly modified ARM-PCR. The first two PCR rounds used TRBV1-TRBV30 forward primers with a C-beta reverse primer, roughly 10 cycles each. TCRdb ran MiXCR on the multiplex PCR reads and lists one entry per CDR3 protein. Here the sample spans a few hundred thousand distinct CDR3 sequences, around three fifths being singletons. The sequenced material came from peripheral blood. These receptors were taken from a woman in her 30s with primary liver carcinoma and hepatitis B virus infection.

This clonotype was seen only a few times. This chain uses TRBV21-1 with TRBJ2-7; TRBD1 is the table's D call and was not checked against the DNA. TRBV21-1 is classified as a pseudogene. This CDR3 has 11 amino acids. The CDR3 DNA reads TGTGCCCGTGCCCCGGGCTGCGAGCAGTACTTC. As protein: CARAPGCEQYF.

As regards this clonotype: A much larger clone differs by one base, so this may be a read error. CDR3 sequence: CGVDGPGTEAFF. CDR3 nucleotide sequence: TGCGGCGTTGACGGACCTGGTACTGAAGCTTTCTTT. V gene TRBV29-1 combines with J gene TRBJ1-1, with unresolved D. Germline CDR1 SQVTM, CDR2 ANQGSEA. The CDR3 has 12 amino acids.

In the case of this clonotype: It is likely a read error, because the conserved phenylalanine at the end of the CDR3 is missing. The gene calls are TRBV11-3 and TRBJ2-1; TRBD2 matches 9 bases. CDR1 is SGHNT, CDR2 YENEEA, per germline. The CDR3 extends over 16 amino acids. The CDR3 bases are TGTGCCAGCAGCGCGAGAGCGGGAGGTTCATACAATGAACAGTTCTTA. Its protein is CASSARAGGSYNEQFL.

This clonotype was seen more than once but under ten times. The V call is TRBV5-5, the J call TRBJ2-7; no reliable D call. This CDR3 region has 13 residues. The germline V and J ends were trimmed by 0 bases and 7 bases, with 11 bases remaining between them. CDR1 SGHKS and CDR2 YYEKEE come from the germline V gene (reference sequence). The CDR3 region is CASSLDLPLEQYF. In DNA, the CDR3 is TGTGCCAGCAGCTTGGATCTCCCGTTAGAGCAGTACTTC.

Regarding this clonotype: This may arise from a read error, as a much more abundant clone is one base away. The gene calls are TRBV12-3 or TRBV12-4 and TRBJ1-1, with no clear D. The CDR3 runs to 15 residues. The CDR3 is CANSLGGGPNTEAFF. The CDR3, as DNA: TGTGCCAACAGTTTAGGAGGAGGGCCTAACACTGAAGCTTTCTTT.

The V gene is TRBV12-3 or TRBV12-4, the J gene TRBJ1-5; D might be TRBD1 (6 bases). The CDR3 contains 11 residues. V lost 10 bases and J 8 bases, leaving 12 bases between the germline ends. The CDR3 nucleotides read TGTGCCACGGAACCAGGGGAGCCCCAGCATTTT. It is translated as CATEPGEPQHF.

This clonotype was observed a few times. A read error is likely, as this CDR3 ends without the conserved phenylalanine or tryptophan. The chain recombines TRBV11-2 with TRBJ1-5; D is perhaps TRBD1 (6 bases). The CDR3 has 17 residues. Per the germline V gene, CDR1 is SGHAT and CDR2 is FQNNGV. Trimming took off 5 bases at V and 1 base at J, with 18 bases between the two ends. The CDR3 region has the DNA TGTGCCAGCAGCCGTCAGGGGAGGGGGGCGAGCAATCAGCCCCAGCATTAT. Its protein product is CASSRQGRGASNQPQHY.

About this clonotype: Germline is not matched at one junction end, which may reflect a read error. The chain combines TRBV11-2 with TRBJ2-7, with TRBD1 as a possible D gene (5 bases). This CDR3 is built from 14 residues. In germline, CDR1 is SGHAT, CDR2 FQNNGV. CDR3 coding DNA: TGTGCCTGCAGCCCGGACACTCAGCCCTACCAGCAGTACTTC. Translated, it gives CACSPDTQPYQQYF.

As regards this clonotype: A read error may produce the germline difference seen at one junction end. The chain combines TRBV14 with TRBJ2-3, with D maybe TRBD2 (6 bases). The CDR3 runs 16 residues. In germline, CDR1 is SGHDN, CDR2 FVKESK. The CDR3, as DNA: TGTGCCAGCAACCAAGCATGGAGGGTTTTAGGGGAAATGCAGTACTTT. Protein sequence: CASNQAWRVLGEMQYF.

About this clonotype itself: A much bigger clone sits one base away, suggesting this may be a read error. The CDR3 region has the DNA TGTGCCAGCAAGGGACAGGGATCGAGCTCCTACAATGAGAAGTTCTTC. Translated, it gives CASKGQGSSSYNEKFF. The gene calls are TRBV12-3 or TRBV12-4 and TRBJ2-1; 9 bases agree with TRBD1. The CDR3 loop spans 16 amino acids.

For this clonotype: An end of the junction differs from the germline gene, which may be a read error. The chain carries TRBV29-1 and TRBJ2-7, with 7 bases aligning to TRBD2. The CDR3 extends over 14 amino acids. Germline CDR1 and CDR2: SQVTM and ANQGSEA. CDR3 in amino acids: CNVAPPGLSGALLF. CDR3 DNA sequence: TGCAACGTTGCTCCTCCGGGACTAAGCGGGGCCCTTCTCTTC.

In its sample, this clonotype was seen many times. This rearrangement joins TRBV6-2 or TRBV6-3 to TRBJ2-5; D unclear. V was pared by 2 bases and J by 4 bases, with 11 bases between. CDR1 and CDR2 from the germline V gene are MNHEY and SVGEGT. The CDR3 is 14 residues long. The DNA for the CDR3 is TGTGCCAGCAGTTACGTTGGAGAAATAGAGACCCAGTACTTC. As protein: CASSYVGEIETQYF.

The chain employs TRBV7-9 and TRBJ2-3; 8 bases match TRBD2. Germline V gene lookup returns CDR1 SEHNR and CDR2 FQNEAQ (reference sequence). There are 14 residues in the CDR3. Germline trimming cut 6 bases from V and 6 bases from J; bases unmatched to any gene: 8. CDR3 protein: CASRFTSGGDTQYF. CDR3 nucleotides: TGTGCCAGCAGATTTACTAGCGGCGGGGATACGCAGTATTTT.

The rearrangement uses TRBV6-1 and TRBJ1-2; D is unresolved. V gave up 3 bases and J gave up 4 bases, with 15 bases separating them. Germline-derived CDR1 and CDR2 are MNHNS and SASEGT. CDR3 length equals 15 residues. The CDR3 region is CASSERPSVGYGYTF. Here the CDR3 DNA reads TGTGCCAGCAGTGAGAGACCTAGCGTCGGCTATGGCTACACCTTC.

This clonotype was seen once. Germline is not matched at one junction end, which may reflect a read error. The V gene is TRBV11-3, the J gene TRBJ2-5; D tentatively fits TRBD1 or TRBD2 (5 bases each). Germline V gene lookup returns CDR1 SGHNT and CDR2 YENEEA. This CDR3 is built from 18 residues. CDR3: CACSPGYSSQGVQEIQYF. The CDR3 nucleotides are TGTGCCTGCAGCCCGGGGTATTCTAGCCAGGGTGTGCAAGAGATCCAGTACTTC.

This clonotype was found a few times. In DNA form, the CDR3 reads TGTGCCAGCAGTTACCAACACTCGAACGGCTCACCCCTCCACTTT. Translation gives CASSYQHSNGSPLHF. The chain couples TRBV6-6 to TRBJ1-6; D is undetermined. With 2 bases removed from V and 10 bases from J, the gap between germline ends came to 15 bases. CDR1 is MNHNY and CDR2 is SVGAGI in the germline V gene (reference sequence). The CDR3 has 15 amino acids.

The chain employs TRBV14 and TRBJ2-6, with D possibly being TRBD1 (6 bases). The length of the CDR3 is 17 residues. Germline V CDR1 and CDR2: SGHDN, FVKESK. The V end was cut by 0 bases, the J end by 4 bases, with 13 bases between. CDR3 loop: CASSQDSRTAGANVLTF. The CDR3 DNA sequence: TGTGCCAGCAGCCAAGATTCTAGGACAGCCGGGGCCAACGTCCTGACTTTC.

The V gene is TRBV6-2 or TRBV6-3, the J gene TRBJ1-4; TRBD1 matches at 7 bases. With V trimmed by 6 bases and J by 5 bases, 6 bases remained unmatched. There are 14 residues in the CDR3. Germline CDR1 is MNHEY and CDR2 is SVGEGT. This CDR3 is CASSRGQLNEKLFF. In nucleotides, the CDR3 is TGTGCCAGCAGCCGGGGACAGCTAAATGAAAAACTGTTTTTT.